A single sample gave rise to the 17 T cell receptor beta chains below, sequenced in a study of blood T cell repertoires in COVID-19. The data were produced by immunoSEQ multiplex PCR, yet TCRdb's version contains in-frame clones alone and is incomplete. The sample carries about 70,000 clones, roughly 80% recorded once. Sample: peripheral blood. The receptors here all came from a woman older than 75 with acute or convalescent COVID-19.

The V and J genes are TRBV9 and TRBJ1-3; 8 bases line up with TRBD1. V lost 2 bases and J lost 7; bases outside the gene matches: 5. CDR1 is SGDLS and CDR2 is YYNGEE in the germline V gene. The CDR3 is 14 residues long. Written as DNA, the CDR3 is TGTGCCAGCAGCGTTCAGGGGGCCAGGAACACCATATATTTT. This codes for CASSVQGARNTIYF. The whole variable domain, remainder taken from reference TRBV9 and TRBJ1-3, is DSGVTQTPKHLITATGQRVTLRCSPRSGDLSVYWYQQSLDQGLQFLIQYYNGEERAKGNILERFSAQQFPDLHSELNLSSLELGDSALYFCASSVQGARNTIYFGEGSWLTVV.

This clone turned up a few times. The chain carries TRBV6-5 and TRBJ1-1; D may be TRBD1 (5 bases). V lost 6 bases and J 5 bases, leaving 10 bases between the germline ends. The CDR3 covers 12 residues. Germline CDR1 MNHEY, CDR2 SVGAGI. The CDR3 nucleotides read TGTGCCAGCAGCGGGGGGGATACTGAAGCTTTCTTT. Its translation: CASSGGDTEAFF.

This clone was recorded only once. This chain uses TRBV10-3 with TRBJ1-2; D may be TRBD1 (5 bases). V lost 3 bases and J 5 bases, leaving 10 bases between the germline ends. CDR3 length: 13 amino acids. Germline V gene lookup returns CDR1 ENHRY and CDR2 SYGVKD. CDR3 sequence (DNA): TGTGCCATCAGTGACCCGACAGTATATGGCTACACCTTC. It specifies CAISDPTVYGYTF.

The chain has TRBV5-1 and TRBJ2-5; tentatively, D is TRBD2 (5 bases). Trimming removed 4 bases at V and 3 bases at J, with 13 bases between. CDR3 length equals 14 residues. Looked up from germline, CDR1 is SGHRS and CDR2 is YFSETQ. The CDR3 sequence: CASSSGDPKETQYF. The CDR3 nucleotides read TGCGCCAGCAGCAGCGGAGACCCTAAAGAGACCCAGTACTTC.

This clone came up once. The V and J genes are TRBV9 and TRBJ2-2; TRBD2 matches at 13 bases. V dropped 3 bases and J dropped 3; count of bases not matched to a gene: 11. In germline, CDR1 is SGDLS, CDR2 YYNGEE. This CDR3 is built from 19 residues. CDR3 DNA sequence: TGTGCCAGCAGCGCCCCCCGGACTAGCGGGGGAGTATACACCGGGGAGCTGTTTTTT. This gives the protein CASSAPRTSGGVYTGELFF.

The DNA of the CDR3 is TGTGCCAGCAGCCCTAACTCCTACGAGCAGTACTTC. This translates into CASSPNSYEQYF. The rearrangement links TRBV11-3 to TRBJ2-7; unclear D gene. In germline, CDR1 is SGHNT, CDR2 YENEEA. This CDR3 has 12 residues. V was cut by 5 bases and J by 0 bases, with 5 bases left in between.

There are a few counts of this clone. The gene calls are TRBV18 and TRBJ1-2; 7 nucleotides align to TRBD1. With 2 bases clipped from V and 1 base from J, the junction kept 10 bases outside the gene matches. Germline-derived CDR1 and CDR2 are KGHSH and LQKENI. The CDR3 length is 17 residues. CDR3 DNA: TGTGCCAGCTCACCAGCAACCGGGACAGATTTTAACTATGGCTACACCTTC. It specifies CASSPATGTDFNYGYTF.

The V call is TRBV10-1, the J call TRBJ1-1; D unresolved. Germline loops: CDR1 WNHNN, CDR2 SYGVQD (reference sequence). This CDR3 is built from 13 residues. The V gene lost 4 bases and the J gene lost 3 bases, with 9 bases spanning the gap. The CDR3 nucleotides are TGCGCCAGCAGTGTAGCGAGATACACTGAAGCTTTCTTT. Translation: CASSVARYTEAFF.

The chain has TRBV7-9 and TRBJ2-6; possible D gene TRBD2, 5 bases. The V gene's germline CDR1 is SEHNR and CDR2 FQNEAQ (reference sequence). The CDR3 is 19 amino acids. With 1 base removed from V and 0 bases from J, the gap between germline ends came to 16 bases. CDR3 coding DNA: TGTGCCAGCAGCTTAGTATTTCAGGACTTTAACTCTGGGGCCAACGTCCTGACTTTC. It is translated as CASSLVFQDFNSGANVLTF. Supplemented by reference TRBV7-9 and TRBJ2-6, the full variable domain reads DTGVSQNPRHKITKRGQNVTFRCDPISEHNRLYWYRQTLGQGPEFLTYFQNEAQLEKSRLLSDRFSAERPKGSFSTLEIQRTEQGDSAMYLCASSLVFQDFNSGANVLTFGAGSRLTVL.

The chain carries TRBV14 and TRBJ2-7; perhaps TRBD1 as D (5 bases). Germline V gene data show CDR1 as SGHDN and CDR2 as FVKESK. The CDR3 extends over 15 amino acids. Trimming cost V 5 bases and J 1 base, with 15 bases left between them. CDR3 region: CASSIKAGISYEQYF. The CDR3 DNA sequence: TGTGCCAGCAGCATCAAGGCAGGGATTTCCTACGAGCAGTACTTC.

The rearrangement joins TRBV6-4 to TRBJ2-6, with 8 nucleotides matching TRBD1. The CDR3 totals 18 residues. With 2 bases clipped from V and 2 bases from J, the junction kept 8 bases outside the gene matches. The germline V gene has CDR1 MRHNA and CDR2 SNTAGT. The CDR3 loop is CASSDLPQGATGANVLTF. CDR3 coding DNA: TGTGCCAGCAGTGACCTACCCCAGGGGGCGACTGGGGCCAACGTCCTGACTTTC.

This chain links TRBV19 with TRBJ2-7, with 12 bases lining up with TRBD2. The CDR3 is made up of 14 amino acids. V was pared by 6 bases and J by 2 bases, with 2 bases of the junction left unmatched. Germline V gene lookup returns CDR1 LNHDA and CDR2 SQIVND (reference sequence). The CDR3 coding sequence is TGTGCCAGTAGCCGGACTAGCGGGACCTACGAGCAGTACTTC. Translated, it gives CASSRTSGTYEQYF.

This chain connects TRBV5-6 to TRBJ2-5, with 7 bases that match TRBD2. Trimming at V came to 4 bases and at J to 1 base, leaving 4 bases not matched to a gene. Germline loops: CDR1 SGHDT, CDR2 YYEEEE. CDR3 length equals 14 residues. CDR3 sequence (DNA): TGTGCCAGCAGCATCCTAGCGGTCCAAGAGACCCAGTACTTC. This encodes CASSILAVQETQYF.

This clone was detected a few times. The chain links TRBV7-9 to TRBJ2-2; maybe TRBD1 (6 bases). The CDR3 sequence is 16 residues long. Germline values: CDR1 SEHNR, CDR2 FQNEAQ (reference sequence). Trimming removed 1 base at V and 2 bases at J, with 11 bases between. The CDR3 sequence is CASSLGSGDNTGELFF. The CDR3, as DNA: TGTGCCAGCAGCTTAGGCTCAGGGGATAACACCGGGGAGCTGTTTTTT.

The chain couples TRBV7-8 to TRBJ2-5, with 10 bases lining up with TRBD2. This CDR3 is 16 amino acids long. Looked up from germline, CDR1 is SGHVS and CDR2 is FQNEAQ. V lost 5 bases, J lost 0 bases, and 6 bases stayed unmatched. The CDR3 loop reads CASSSNLAGDQETQYF. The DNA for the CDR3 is TGTGCCAGCAGCAGTAATCTAGCGGGGGACCAAGAGACCCAGTACTTC.

CDR3 DNA: TGTGCCAGCAGCCAAGATAGAACAGGGAGCACAGATACGCAGTATTTT. Translating it yields CASSQDRTGSTDTQYF. The chain recombines TRBV14 with TRBJ2-3; D may be TRBD1 (6 bases). CDR1 and CDR2 from the germline V gene are SGHDN and FVKESK. Trimming took 0 bases from V and 0 from J, leaving 10 bases between them. CDR3 size: 16 residues.

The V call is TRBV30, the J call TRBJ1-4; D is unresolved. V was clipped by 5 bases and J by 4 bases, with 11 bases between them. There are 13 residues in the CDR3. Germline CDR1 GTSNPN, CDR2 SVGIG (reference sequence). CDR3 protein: CAWERVDNEKLFF. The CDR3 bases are TGTGCCTGGGAACGGGTAGATAATGAAAAACTGTTTTTT.